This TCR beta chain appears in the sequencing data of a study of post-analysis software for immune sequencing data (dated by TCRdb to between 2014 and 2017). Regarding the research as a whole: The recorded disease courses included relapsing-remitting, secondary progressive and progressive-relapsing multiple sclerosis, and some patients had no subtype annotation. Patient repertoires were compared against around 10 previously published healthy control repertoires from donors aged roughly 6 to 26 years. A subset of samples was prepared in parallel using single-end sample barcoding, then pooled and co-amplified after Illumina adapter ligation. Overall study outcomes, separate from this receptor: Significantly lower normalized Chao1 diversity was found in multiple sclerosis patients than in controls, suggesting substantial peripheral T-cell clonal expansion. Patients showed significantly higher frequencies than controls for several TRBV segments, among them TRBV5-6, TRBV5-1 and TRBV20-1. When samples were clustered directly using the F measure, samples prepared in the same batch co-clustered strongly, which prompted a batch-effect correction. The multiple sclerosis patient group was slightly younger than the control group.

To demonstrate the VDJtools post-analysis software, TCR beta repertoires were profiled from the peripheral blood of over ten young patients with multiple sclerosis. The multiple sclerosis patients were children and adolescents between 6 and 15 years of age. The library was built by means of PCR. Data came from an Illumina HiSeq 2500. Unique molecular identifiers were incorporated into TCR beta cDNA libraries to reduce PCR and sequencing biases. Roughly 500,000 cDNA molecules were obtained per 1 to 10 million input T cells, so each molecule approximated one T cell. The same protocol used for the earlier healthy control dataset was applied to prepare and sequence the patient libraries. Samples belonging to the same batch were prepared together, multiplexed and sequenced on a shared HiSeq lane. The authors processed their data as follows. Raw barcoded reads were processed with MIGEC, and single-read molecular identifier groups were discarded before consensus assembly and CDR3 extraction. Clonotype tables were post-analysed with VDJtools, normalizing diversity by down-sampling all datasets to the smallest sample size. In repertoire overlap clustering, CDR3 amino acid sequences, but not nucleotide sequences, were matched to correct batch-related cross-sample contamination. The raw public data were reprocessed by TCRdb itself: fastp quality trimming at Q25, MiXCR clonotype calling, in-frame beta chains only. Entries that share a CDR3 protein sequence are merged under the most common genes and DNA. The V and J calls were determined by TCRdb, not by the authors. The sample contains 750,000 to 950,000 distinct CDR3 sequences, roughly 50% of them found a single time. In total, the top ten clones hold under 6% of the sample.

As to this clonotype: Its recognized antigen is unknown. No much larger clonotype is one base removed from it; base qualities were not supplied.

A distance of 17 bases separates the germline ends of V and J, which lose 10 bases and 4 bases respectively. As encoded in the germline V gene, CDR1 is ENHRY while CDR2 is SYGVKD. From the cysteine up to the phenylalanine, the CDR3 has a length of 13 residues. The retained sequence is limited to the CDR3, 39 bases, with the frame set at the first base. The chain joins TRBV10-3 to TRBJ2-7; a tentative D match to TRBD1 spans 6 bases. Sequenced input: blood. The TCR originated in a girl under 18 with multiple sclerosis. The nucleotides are TGTGCCACAAAGCCAGGGGTATCGTACGAGCAGTACTTC. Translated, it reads CATKPGVSYEQYF.